These 20 T cell receptor beta chains were sequenced from one sample in a study of T cell responses to AZD1222 COVID-19 vaccine. Clones were sequenced by immunoSEQ multiplex PCR, and TCRdb holds only the in-frame ones, with some missing. The table shows roughly 120,000 clones, with around 82% occurring only once. Sequencing was performed on peripheral blood, taken on day 0 of AZD1222 vaccination. The receptors derive from an adult in good health.

This clone was recorded once. V gene TRBV4-3 combines with J gene TRBJ1-1, with D uncertain. The CDR3 has 15 residues. V gave up 0 bases and J gave up 0 bases, with 8 bases separating them. Per the germline V gene, CDR1 is LGHNA and CDR2 is YSLEER. CDR3: CASSQEVIMNTEAFF. The CDR3 DNA reads as TGCGCCAGCAGCCAAGAAGTAATAATGAACACTGAAGCTTTCTTT.

The rearrangement links TRBV2 to TRBJ2-7; D gene unclear. Between the trimmed V and J ends, which lost 6 bases and 0 bases, there was a span of 12 bases. The CDR3 is 14 residues long. Germline V gives CDR1 SNHLY, CDR2 FYNNEI. CDR3 bases: TGTGCCAGCAGGCGCGGCCCGAGCTCCTACGAGCAGTACTTC. Translation: CASRRGPSSYEQYF.

The rearrangement uses TRBV5-1 and TRBJ2-5; possibly TRBD2 for D (5 bases). Trimming pared 1 base from V and 3 bases from J, leaving 10 bases between. The germline CDR1 and CDR2 sequences are SGHRS and YFSETQ. This CDR3 region has 14 residues. The CDR3 sequence is CASSLFVGKETQYF. Written as DNA, the CDR3 is TGCGCCAGCAGCTTGTTCGTCGGGAAAGAGACCCAGTACTTC.

V usage is TRBV27 and J usage is TRBJ2-5; D possibly matches TRBD1 or TRBD2 (5 bases each). The germline V and J ends were trimmed by 5 bases and 2 bases, with 18 bases remaining between them. CDR3 length: 16 residues. Germline V gene sequence: CDR1 MNHEY, CDR2 SMNVEV (reference sequence). The chain's CDR3 is CASSQKTGRTQETQYF. Here the CDR3 DNA reads TGTGCCAGCAGTCAGAAAACGGGACGGACACAAGAGACCCAGTACTTC.

The V and J genes are TRBV11-3 and TRBJ2-7, with 8 bases identical to TRBD2. CDR3 length: 16 residues. V lost 4 bases and J lost 5; bases outside the gene matches: 13. CDR1 and CDR2 (germline): SGHNT, YENEEA. The CDR3 DNA reads TGTGCCAGCAGCTACCCCTCGGGGGGGATCGGGCACGAGCAGTACTTC. It codes for CASSYPSGGIGHEQYF.

This chain uses TRBV4-3 with TRBJ2-7; D may be TRBD2 (5 bases). V dropped 0 bases and J dropped 7 bases, with 19 bases sitting between them. CDR1 and CDR2 (germline): LGHNA, YSLEER. The CDR3 runs 16 residues. CDR3 sequence (DNA): TGCGCCAGCAGCCAAGATTACCACACAACGGGGAGTGAGCAGTACTTC. This codes for CASSQDYHTTGSEQYF.

With respect to this clone: The sample holds other DNA sequences that translate to the same CDR3. The chain carries TRBV7-2 and TRBJ2-5; maybe TRBD2 (7 bases). The V gene lost 5 bases and the J gene lost 4 bases, with 11 bases spanning the gap. The CDR3 length is 13 residues. Looked up from germline, CDR1 is SGHTA and CDR2 is FQGNSA. The CDR3 nucleotides are TGTGCCAGCAGCCGAGGGGGGGGAGAGACCCAGTACTTC. It encodes CASSRGGGETQYF.

The chain joins TRBV7-9 to TRBJ1-1; 8 nucleotides match TRBD1. V shed 5 bases, J shed 3 bases, and the junction held 14 bases outside the gene matches. The CDR3 is 17 residues long. In germline, CDR1 is SEHNR, CDR2 FQNEAQ (reference sequence). CDR3 DNA sequence: TGTGCCAGCAGCCGGGCTACAGGGGGACTTAGGGACACTGAAGCTTTCTTT. It codes for CASSRATGGLRDTEAFF.

This clone was observed a few times. The genes are TRBV18 and TRBJ1-4; 8 nucleotides match TRBD1. J gave up 3 bases and V 3 bases, and 3 bases lay outside the gene matches. The length of the CDR3 is 15 residues. The germline gives CDR1 KGHSH, CDR2 LQKENI. For the CDR3, the DNA is TGTGCCAGCTCACCGTTACAGGGGGCTAATGAAAAACTGTTTTTT. It encodes CASSPLQGANEKLFF.

The chain employs TRBV2 and TRBJ2-3, with 7 bases identical to TRBD1. Looked up from germline, CDR1 is SNHLY and CDR2 is FYNNEI. The trim removed 5 bases at V and 3 bases at J, leaving 11 bases unmatched. This CDR3 comprises 16 residues. The CDR3 DNA is TGTGCCAGCAGTAAGACAGGGCTTGTTACGACAGATACGCAGTATTTT. Protein sequence: CASSKTGLVTTDTQYF. The entire variable domain, with the rest obtained from reference TRBV2 and TRBJ2-3, is as follows: EPEVTQTPSHQVTQMGQEVILRCVPISNHLYFYWYRQILGQKVEFLVSFYNNEISEKSEIFDDQFSVERPDGSNFTLKIRSTKLEDSAMYFCASSKTGLVTTDTQYFGPGTRLTVL.

The CDR3 is CASRPTGGLAGLFSYEQYF. In DNA form, the CDR3 reads TGTGCCAGCAGACCTACAGGGGGACTAGCGGGTCTGTTCTCCTACGAGCAGTACTTC. The V call is TRBV5-6, the J call TRBJ2-7; 12 bases align to TRBD2. This CDR3 is built from 19 residues. CDR1 is SGHDT and CDR2 is YYEEEE in the germline V gene. Trimming took 5 bases from V and 0 from J; bases not matched to a gene: 15.

This clone was picked up a small number of times. The chain combines TRBV4-3 with TRBJ1-2; a weak D match, TRBD1 (5 bases). V was cut by 4 bases and J by 6 bases, with 18 bases left in between. This CDR3 has 15 amino acids. Germline assignment: CDR1 LGHNA and CDR2 YSLEER. CDR3 sequence: CASSLVRGVENGYTF. The CDR3 DNA is TGCGCCAGCAGCCTCGTACGGGGGGTAGAGAATGGCTACACCTTC.

The rearrangement links TRBV5-1 to TRBJ2-2; D unresolved. Germline CDR1 and CDR2: SGHRS and YFSETQ. The CDR3 extends over 13 amino acids. The germline V and J ends were trimmed by 5 bases and 7 bases, with 12 bases remaining between them. CDR3 sequence (DNA): TGCGCCAGCAGATCTGGCTTGAGCGGGGAGCTGTTTTTT. Encoded protein: CASRSGLSGELFF.

This chain uses TRBV7-9 with TRBJ1-4; no firm D call. Germline CDR1 and CDR2: SEHNR and FQNEAQ (reference sequence). V lost 4 bases and J lost 6, with 9 bases in between. The CDR3 totals 13 residues. CDR3 in DNA: TGTGCCAGCAGCTCCCCCCCATATGAAAAACTGTTTTTT. Its protein product is CASSSPPYEKLFF.

This rearrangement joins TRBV6-6 to TRBJ1-1; D call uncertain. CDR1 and CDR2 from the germline V gene are MNHNY and SVGAGI (reference sequence). CDR3 length: 15 residues. V was trimmed by 2 bases and J by 4 bases, leaving 14 bases between them. In DNA, the CDR3 is TGTGCCAGCAGTTACGGGCGGATCGGCTCCACTGAAGCTTTCTTT. Amino acids: CASSYGRIGSTEAFF.

The chain combines TRBV28 with TRBJ2-7; 8 nucleotides align to TRBD1. Germline trimming cut 5 bases from V and 2 bases from J; bases unmatched to any gene: 5. This CDR3 is built from 14 residues. Germline-derived CDR1 and CDR2 are MDHEN and SYDVKM. In DNA form, the CDR3 reads TGTGCCAGCAGTCCGGGACAGGTTACCTACGAGCAGTACTTC. Translated: CASSPGQVTYEQYF.

The chain couples TRBV5-1 to TRBJ1-6, with D unclear. This CDR3 region has 17 residues. The V gene lost 0 bases and the J gene lost 0 bases, with 10 bases spanning the gap. CDR1 SGHRS and CDR2 YFSETQ come from the germline V gene. The CDR3 spells CASSLDSSVSYNSPLHF. The DNA for the CDR3 is TGCGCCAGCAGCTTGGATTCTTCAGTCTCCTATAATTCACCCCTCCACTTT.

The chain carries TRBV6-5 and TRBJ1-2; D is perhaps TRBD1 (5 bases). V was cut by 7 bases and J by 2 bases, with 11 bases left in between. This CDR3 contains 13 residues. The germline CDR1 and CDR2 sequences are MNHEY and SVGAGI. The CDR3 sequence is CASNIQENYGYTF. In DNA, the CDR3 is TGTGCCAGCAATATACAGGAGAACTATGGCTACACCTTC.

This clone was found once. The V call is TRBV19, the J call TRBJ2-3; no definite D call. Germline CDR1 reads LNHDA; CDR2 reads SQIVND (reference sequence). The CDR3 sequence is 14 residues long. The V end lost 3 bases, the J end lost 2 bases, and 9 bases lay between the germline ends. The CDR3 DNA is TGTGCCAGTAGTATTGGGGAAACCACAGATACGCAGTATTTT. As protein: CASSIGETTDTQYF.

The J gene is TRBJ1-5, the V gene TRBV24-1, with no clear D. The CDR3 covers 13 residues. The ends were cut back, 5 bases at V and 4 bases at J, with 8 bases in the middle. Germline loops: CDR1 KGHDR, CDR2 SFDVKD. The CDR3 is CATSGQSNQPQHF. In DNA, the CDR3 is TGTGCCACCAGTGGGCAGAGTAATCAGCCCCAGCATTTT.